One sample yielded the 7 T cell receptor beta chains listed below, sequenced in a study of blood T cells in healthy people across ages. Alongside a J-beta primer mix, a sample-barcoded 5' primer served in a second PCR lasting about 7 to 12 cycles. One entry per CDR3 protein results from TCRdb running MiXCR on the 5' RACE reads. The sample consists of over 450,000 distinct CDR3 sequences, around 24% of them appearing once. These data were also filed under a second study, of T cells of mothers and their children.

The sample taken for sequencing was blood. All receptors come from a boy aged 10-17 years in good health.

There are a few counts of this clonotype. This chain uses TRBV5-1 with TRBJ2-5; D unclear. Germline CDR1 SGHRS, CDR2 YFSETQ. CDR3 size: 15 residues. With 4 bases removed from V and 1 base from J, the gap between germline ends came to 14 bases. CDR3 loop: CASSPLAQTQETQYF. The CDR3 region has the DNA TGCGCCAGCAGCCCACTCGCTCAAACCCAAGAGACCCAGTACTTC.

The rearrangement joins TRBV7-3 to TRBJ2-5; the match to TRBD2 covers 7 bases. CDR3 size: 17 residues. CDR1 and CDR2 (germline): SGHTA, FQGTGA. Trimming removed 5 bases from V and 4 bases from J; junction bases left unmatched: 16. The CDR3 nucleotides read TGTGCCAGCAGCCCAAACGGCCTAGCGGCTTCGGGAGAGACCCAGTACTTC. Translating it yields CASSPNGLAASGETQYF.

This clonotype was detected once. This chain connects TRBV5-5 to TRBJ1-1; D is ambiguous. Germline lookup yields CDR1 SGHKS and CDR2 YYEKEE (reference sequence). V shed 5 bases and J shed 0 bases, with 11 bases lying between them. This CDR3 has 14 residues. The CDR3 loop is CASRRWDMNTEAFF. The CDR3 region has the DNA TGTGCCAGCAGACGGTGGGATATGAACACTGAAGCTTTCTTT.

This clonotype appeared a few times. The V gene is TRBV12-3 or TRBV12-4, the J gene TRBJ2-7; 7 bases line up with TRBD1. Trimming cost V 2 bases and J 4 bases; bases outside gene matches: 8. The CDR3 has 15 amino acids. CDR3 nucleotide sequence: TGTGCCAGCAGTTTAAGACAGGGTTCCGTGTACGAGCAGTACTTC. Translating gives CASSLRQGSVYEQYF.

The V call is TRBV7-3, the J call TRBJ2-7, with D uncertain. The J call may be wrong; the DNA end is better matched by TRBJ2-1. This CDR3 has 15 amino acids. The germline gives CDR1 SGHTA, CDR2 FQGTGA. The CDR3 DNA follows: TGTGCCAGCAGCTTAAAGGCCAGGACCTACAATGAGCAGTTCTTC. Protein: CASSLKARTYNEQFF.

The V and J genes are TRBV6-2 or TRBV6-3 and TRBJ2-1; a possible D gene is TRBD2 (6 bases). This CDR3 is built from 10 residues. Germline CDR1 and CDR2: MNHEY and SVGEGT. V lost 5 bases and J lost 10, with 6 bases in between. For the CDR3, the DNA is TGTGCCAGCAGTGGACTAGAGCAGTTCTTC. Its protein is CASSGLEQFF.

The rearrangement joins TRBV5-1 to TRBJ2-7; 11 bases agree with TRBD1. Germline assignment: CDR1 SGHRS and CDR2 YFSETQ. V lost 5 bases and J lost 1; bases outside the gene matches: 5. There are 15 residues in the CDR3. The CDR3, as DNA: TGCGCCAGCAGACTAGGACAGGGGGCTTCCTACGAGCAGTACTTC. Translated: CASRLGQGASYEQYF. Variable domain in full (rest from reference TRBV5-1 and TRBJ2-7): KAGVTQTPRYLIKTRGQQVTLSCSPISGHRSVSWYQQTPGQGLQFLFEYFSETQRNKGNFPGRFSGRQFSNSRSEMNVSTLELGDSALYLCASRLGQGASYEQYFGPGTRLTVT.